The 27 T cell receptor beta chains reported below all come from one sample, sequenced in a study of T-cell memory formation after mild COVID-19. Via MiXCR, TCRdb re-called the 5' RACE reads, giving one row per CDR3 protein. The sample lists hundreds of thousands of distinct CDR3 sequences; approximately 13% were seen once. Sequencing was done on a sample of PBMCs or a T cell subset sorted from them (not recorded which). The origin of the receptors is a man aged 18 to 30 who had mild COVID-19 (a few samples of this study predate the infection). Cell type and time point are not known.

The chain is built from TRBV6-2 or TRBV6-3 and TRBJ2-5; D might be TRBD2 (5 bases). The CDR3 contains 14 residues. The V end was cut by 2 bases, the J end by 1 base, with 8 bases between. Germline lookup yields CDR1 MNHEY and CDR2 SVGEGT. For the CDR3, the DNA is TGTGCCAGCAGTTACAGAGGGATCCAAGAGACCCAGTACTTC. Translated: CASSYRGIQETQYF.

The rearrangement uses TRBV7-2 and TRBJ1-2, with D perhaps TRBD1 (5 bases). CDR3 size: 13 residues. The V gene's germline CDR1 is SGHTA and CDR2 FQGNSA. V gave up 5 bases and J gave up 7 bases, with 14 bases separating them. CDR3 nucleotide sequence: TGTGCCAGCAGCCCACGGACATTCGGTGGCTACACCTTC. Its protein is CASSPRTFGGYTF.

This clonotype was seen more than once but under ten times. The chain is built from TRBV9 and TRBJ2-1; D gene uncertain. Germline V lookup: CDR1 SGDLS, CDR2 YYNGEE. Trimming took off 0 bases at V and 4 bases at J, with 17 bases between the two ends. CDR3 length equals 17 residues. The DNA of the CDR3 is TGTGCCAGCAGCGTAGTCTCCGGGTCCCAGAATTACAATGAGCAGTTCTTC. Protein: CASSVVSGSQNYNEQFF.

This clonotype was observed a handful of times. The V call is TRBV12-3 or TRBV12-4, the J call TRBJ2-3; 9 bases are shared with TRBD1. Trimming cost V 3 bases and J 0 bases; bases outside gene matches: 7. The CDR3 loop spans 17 amino acids. CDR3: CASSFVGTGYSTDTQYF. CDR3 nucleotide sequence: TGTGCCAGCAGTTTTGTGGGGACAGGGTACAGCACAGATACGCAGTATTTT.

In this sample, this clonotype turned up many times. The chain recombines TRBV6-4 with TRBJ2-3; 11 nucleotides agree with TRBD2. V was clipped by 4 bases and J by 3 bases; unmatched bases: 3. CDR1 is MRHNA, CDR2 SNTAGT, per germline. The CDR3 contains 15 residues. The DNA for the CDR3 is TGTGCCAGCAGTGCCTCTAGCGGGGGGACAGATACGCAGTATTTT. It specifies CASSASSGGTDTQYF.

This clonotype was seen a handful of times. The J gene is TRBJ1-1, the V gene TRBV6-2 or TRBV6-3; no reliable D call. Germline V CDR1 and CDR2: MNHEY, SVGEGT. V dropped 0 bases and J dropped 0 bases, with 8 bases sitting between them. The CDR3 has 15 amino acids. CDR3 amino acids: CASSYSVRLNTEAFF. The CDR3 nucleotides are TGTGCCAGCAGTTACTCGGTCAGACTGAACACTGAAGCTTTCTTT.

This clonotype was seen ten or more times. The chain employs TRBV20-1 and TRBJ1-2; tentatively, D is TRBD1 (6 bases). Germline-derived CDR1 and CDR2 are DFQATT and SNEGSKA (reference sequence). The V gene lost 3 bases and the J gene lost 2 bases, with 10 bases spanning the gap. This CDR3 contains 13 residues. The CDR3 DNA sequence: TGCAGTGCTAGTGGGGGACAAAACTATGGCTACACCTTC. Amino acids: CSASGGQNYGYTF.

This chain joins TRBV9 and TRBJ2-5, with 9 bases matching TRBD1. This CDR3 is built from 15 residues. Germline assignment: CDR1 SGDLS and CDR2 YYNGEE. Losses at the gene ends were 3 bases for V and 1 base for J; bases not matched to a gene: 4. The CDR3 here is CASSETGGIQETQYF. DNA for the CDR3: TGTGCCAGCAGCGAGACAGGGGGAATCCAAGAGACCCAGTACTTC.

This clonotype was observed a few times. This chain links TRBV7-2 with TRBJ1-2; D unclear. Germline CDR1 is SGHTA and CDR2 is FQGNSA. CDR3 length equals 15 residues. With 5 bases removed from V and 4 bases from J, the gap between germline ends came to 17 bases. CDR3 nucleotides: TGTGCCAGCAGCACATCGAAGAATGCCCTCTATGGCTACACCTTC. This codes for CASSTSKNALYGYTF.

The J gene is TRBJ2-2, the V gene TRBV7-8; 9 bases line up with TRBD1. The CDR3 runs to 17 residues. With 0 bases clipped from V and 4 bases from J, the junction kept 6 bases outside the gene matches. The germline CDR1 and CDR2 sequences are SGHVS and FQNEAQ. The CDR3 loop reads CASSLARDRAGTGELFF. CDR3 DNA sequence: TGTGCCAGCAGCTTAGCCCGGGACAGGGCCGGCACCGGGGAGCTGTTTTTT.

The J gene is TRBJ1-4, the V gene TRBV18, with D hard to call. Germline-derived CDR1 and CDR2 are KGHSH and LQKENI. The CDR3 covers 15 residues. Trimming cost V 1 base and J 5 bases, with 11 bases left between them. CDR3 sequence (DNA): TGTGCCAGCTCACCACTTGTCGCTGGGAATGAAAAACTGTTTTTT. This translates into CASSPLVAGNEKLFF.

This clonotype was detected only a few times. The V call is TRBV4-1, the J call TRBJ1-5; 8 nucleotides agree with TRBD1. The V gene's germline CDR1 is MGHRA and CDR2 YSYEKL. J lost 3 bases, V lost 5 bases, and 9 bases had no gene match. The CDR3 totals 16 residues. CDR3 in DNA: TGCGCCAGCAGCGAAAGGGACAGGCCTTCCAATCAGCCCCAGCATTTT. It translates to CASSERDRPSNQPQHF.

This clonotype has a handful of counts. J is TRBJ2-3 and V is TRBV5-1, with D perhaps matching TRBD2 (5 bases). V lost 4 bases, J lost 1 base, and 13 bases lay in between. The CDR3 sequence is 15 residues long. CDR1 and CDR2 from the germline V gene are SGHRS and YFSETQ. The CDR3 bases are TGCGCCAGCAGCCCCCGGGGTCAGGGCACAGATACGCAGTATTTT. Its protein is CASSPRGQGTDTQYF.

This clonotype was detected only a few times. The chain joins TRBV6-2 or TRBV6-3 to TRBJ2-2; D gene uncertain. Trimming removed 4 bases from V and 3 bases from J, with 12 bases in between. In germline, CDR1 is MNHEY, CDR2 SVGEGT. The CDR3 length is 15 residues. CDR3 sequence reads: CASSFLRPDTGELFF. Here the CDR3 DNA reads TGTGCCAGCAGTTTCCTGCGACCGGACACCGGGGAGCTGTTTTTT.

The V call is TRBV5-1, the J call TRBJ1-1; TRBD1 matches at 7 bases. V was clipped by 6 bases and J by 4 bases; unmatched bases: 9. This CDR3 comprises 14 residues. Germline values: CDR1 SGHRS, CDR2 YFSETQ. CDR3 DNA sequence: TGCGCCAGCAATAGTAACAGGGGAGGCACTGAAGCTTTCTTT. It yields the protein CASNSNRGGTEAFF. The full variable domain, in which reference TRBV5-1 and TRBJ1-1 provide the parts outside the CDR3, is KAGVTQTPRYLIKTRGQQVTLSCSPISGHRSVSWYQQTPGQGLQFLFEYFSETQRNKGNFPGRFSGRQFSNSRSEMNVSTLELGDSALYLCASNSNRGGTEAFFGQGTRLTVV.

This clonotype has just one count. V usage is TRBV27 and J usage is TRBJ2-6; D call uncertain. The CDR3 runs to 14 residues. Germline CDR1 and CDR2: MNHEY and SMNVEV (reference sequence). Deletions cut 5 bases from V and 2 bases from J, with 7 bases between. The CDR3 DNA is TGTGCCAGCAGTCCCAGTACTGGGGCCAACGTCCTGACTTTC. Encoded protein: CASSPSTGANVLTF.

This chain connects TRBV25-1 to TRBJ2-3, with D possibly TRBD1 on 7 matching bases. Trimming removed 0 bases from V and 2 bases from J, with 15 bases in between. Germline V gene data show CDR1 as MGHDK and CDR2 as SYGVNS. This CDR3 has 17 residues. Here the CDR3 reads CASSEYAQGGDTDTQYF. CDR3 in DNA: TGTGCCAGCAGTGAATATGCCCAGGGGGGCGACACAGATACGCAGTATTTT.

This clonotype was counted a few times. The chain joins TRBV19 to TRBJ2-3; 7 bases fit TRBD1. In germline, CDR1 is LNHDA, CDR2 SQIVND (reference sequence). This CDR3 comprises 17 residues. V was pared by 0 bases and J by 0 bases, with 6 bases of the junction left unmatched. The CDR3 DNA follows: TGTGCCAGTAGTATAGATCGCACAGGGGCTAGCACAGATACGCAGTATTTT. This sequence encodes CASSIDRTGASTDTQYF.

This clonotype showed up just a few times. J is TRBJ1-1 and V is TRBV5-5, with 9 bases identical to TRBD1. After removal of 3 bases from V and 6 bases from J, the junction contained 15 bases not matched to a gene. Germline V gene sequence: CDR1 SGHKS, CDR2 YYEKEE (reference sequence). CDR3 length: 17 residues. The CDR3 protein is CASSSRTGDGLVPEAFF. CDR3 in DNA: TGTGCCAGCAGCTCCCGGACAGGGGACGGTTTGGTACCTGAAGCTTTCTTT.

In its sample, this clonotype was seen a few times. This chain connects TRBV4-2 to TRBJ2-3; TRBD2 agrees at 7 bases. The ends lost 0 bases at V and 2 bases at J; junction bases unmatched: 8. The CDR3 length is 17 residues. Germline V gives CDR1 LGHNA, CDR2 YNFKEQ. The CDR3 DNA is TGTGCCAGCAGCCAAGATTTGGTAGCGGGCTACACAGATACGCAGTATTTT. This codes for CASSQDLVAGYTDTQYF.

The chain couples TRBV10-3 to TRBJ1-1; 10 nucleotides line up with TRBD1. The germline V gene has CDR1 ENHRY and CDR2 SYGVKD. The CDR3 totals 15 residues. Trimming took 5 bases from V and 1 from J; bases not matched to a gene: 4. The CDR3 DNA follows: TGTGCCATCAGTAAGACAGGGGGCGGGAACACTGAAGCTTTCTTT. Translating it yields CAISKTGGGNTEAFF.

This clonotype occurred many times. The rearrangement joins TRBV9 to TRBJ2-2; D possibly corresponds to TRBD1 (5 bases). The V and J ends lost 4 bases and 4 bases respectively, with 17 bases between them. CDR1 and CDR2 from the germline V gene are SGDLS and YYNGEE. The CDR3 runs to 16 residues. The CDR3 loop reads CASSFRRTLSTGELFF. The CDR3 DNA is TGTGCCAGCAGCTTCCGACGGACACTGTCCACCGGGGAGCTGTTTTTT.

A few counts support this clonotype. The chain couples TRBV4-1 to TRBJ1-2, with 8 bases fitting TRBD1. The CDR3 is 18 amino acids. Germline CDR1 and CDR2: MGHRA and YSYEKL. V lost 1 base and J lost 8; bases outside the gene matches: 18. The DNA of the CDR3 is TGCGCCAGCAGCCAAGGTGTGGGGACAGGCTCTGTCTCGCGGGGCTACACCTTC. Amino acids: CASSQGVGTGSVSRGYTF.

Many counts were recorded for this clonotype. The chain carries TRBV20-1 and TRBJ2-1; 10 bases are a match to TRBD2. The CDR3 spans 15 residues. After removal of 3 bases from V and 3 bases from J, the junction contained 5 bases not matched to a gene. Germline CDR1 is DFQATT and CDR2 is SNEGSKA (reference sequence). The CDR3 nucleotides are TGCAGTGCTAGTGTAGCGGGGGGCTACTACAATGAGCAGTTCTTC. Amino acids: CSASVAGGYYNEQFF.

CDR3 amino acids: CASTYRGNEQFF. The CDR3 nucleotides read TGTGCCAGCACGTACAGGGGCAATGAGCAGTTCTTC. V usage is TRBV11-2 and J usage is TRBJ2-1; 7 nucleotides align to TRBD1. V gave up 7 bases and J gave up 6 bases; unmatched junction bases: 3. This CDR3 region has 12 residues. Looked up from germline, CDR1 is SGHAT and CDR2 is FQNNGV.

The chain links TRBV7-9 to TRBJ2-7; no clear D. This CDR3 spans 13 amino acids. In germline, CDR1 is SEHNR, CDR2 FQNEAQ (reference sequence). Trimming shortened V by 1 base and J by 5 bases, and 9 bases separated the two germline ends. The CDR3 DNA reads TGTGCCAGCAGCTTAGGCGTTATGGACGAGCAGTACGTC. Amino acids: CASSLGVMDEQYV.

This clonotype was counted at least ten times. V is TRBV10-3 and J is TRBJ2-2, with TRBD1 as a possible D gene (6 bases). Trimming pared 8 bases from V and 0 bases from J, leaving 10 bases between. The CDR3 contains 14 residues. Germline V CDR1 and CDR2: ENHRY, SYGVKD. CDR3 nucleotide sequence: TGTGCCATCGGAAGACAGGCGAACACCGGGGAGCTGTTTTTT. It codes for CAIGRQANTGELFF.